What follows are 30 T cell receptor beta chains derived from one specimen sequenced in a study of blood T cell repertoires in COVID-19. Clones were read by immunoSEQ multiplex PCR, and TCRdb kept only the in-frame ones, dropping some. The sample has under 150,000 clones, 65% to 80% seen once. Sequencing was performed on peripheral blood. The receptors derive from a man aged 60-69 years with acute or convalescent COVID-19.

CDR3 sequence: CASSFSGAAKNIQYF. The DNA of the CDR3 is TGTGCCAGCAGCTTTTCCGGAGCGGCCAAAAACATTCAGTACTTC. The chain has TRBV5-6 and TRBJ2-4; no clear D gene. CDR1 SGHDT and CDR2 YYEEEE come from the germline V gene. V gave up 2 bases and J gave up 1 base, with 10 bases separating them. The CDR3 contains 15 residues.

This chain links TRBV19 with TRBJ2-1, with D possibly TRBD2 on 7 matching bases. The germline V gene encodes CDR1 LNHDA and CDR2 SQIVND (reference sequence). The ends were cut back, 3 bases at V and 10 bases at J, with 25 bases in the middle. The CDR3 covers 17 residues. CDR3 DNA sequence: TGTGCCAGTAGTATGGGGGGGCTAGCGCCATTGATCCAGGAGCAGTTCTTC. Translating it yields CASSMGGLAPLIQEQFF.

The chain combines TRBV18 with TRBJ2-1; D may be TRBD1 (6 bases). The CDR3 sequence is 15 residues long. The germline CDR1 and CDR2 sequences are KGHSH and LQKENI. Deletions cut 3 bases from V and 2 bases from J, with 11 bases between. The CDR3 loop reads CASSPSRGTYNEQFF. DNA of the CDR3: TGTGCCAGCTCACCGAGCAGGGGAACCTACAATGAGCAGTTCTTC.

This chain uses TRBV10-3 with TRBJ2-3; D is possibly TRBD2 (5 bases). The CDR3 extends over 18 amino acids. The V end lost 5 bases, the J end lost 2 bases, and 23 bases lay between the germline ends. Germline CDR1 reads ENHRY; CDR2 reads SYGVKD. The CDR3 DNA follows: TGTGCCATCAGTCAATCAGGAGGACTCACCACCATCACAGATACGCAGTATTTT. Residues: CAISQSGGLTTITDTQYF.

This clone was recorded a few times. This sequence joins TRBV11-3 and TRBJ2-3, with 7 bases that match TRBD2. Germline CDR1 and CDR2: SGHNT and YENEEA. This CDR3 is built from 15 residues. V shed 8 bases and J 1 base; nucleotides not matched to a gene: 9. DNA for the CDR3: TGTGCCAGCGCCCCAGGCGGGGGAGGCACAGATACGCAGTATTTT. Translated, it gives CASAPGGGGTDTQYF.

V is TRBV2 and J is TRBJ1-5; TRBD1 matches 7 bases. V lost 4 bases and J lost 7; bases outside the gene matches: 7. This CDR3 region has 14 residues. From germline, CDR1 is SNHLY and CDR2 FYNNEI. CDR3 nucleotide sequence: TGTGCCAGCAGTGGGACAGGAGGAGGGCAGCCCCAGCATTTT. This sequence encodes CASSGTGGGQPQHF. The whole variable domain, remainder taken from reference TRBV2 and TRBJ1-5, is EPEVTQTPSHQVTQMGQEVILRCVPISNHLYFYWYRQILGQKVEFLVSFYNNEISEKSEIFDDQFSVERPDGSNFTLKIRSTKLEDSAMYFCASSGTGGGQPQHFGDGTRLSIL.

V usage is TRBV3-1 (or the pseudogene TRBV3-2) and J usage is TRBJ2-5, with a tentative D call TRBD1 (5 bases). CDR3 length equals 13 residues. Germline-derived CDR1 and CDR2 are LGHDT and YNNKEL (reference sequence). Between the trimmed V and J ends, which lost 4 bases and 5 bases, there was a span of 11 bases. The CDR3 DNA follows: TGTGCCAGCAGCCTTTGGACAAAGGAGACCCAGTACTTC. Translation: CASSLWTKETQYF.

The chain is built from TRBV4-3 and TRBJ2-7, with unresolved D. CDR1 and CDR2 from the germline V gene are LGHNA and YSLEER. This CDR3 contains 13 residues. V was pared by 1 base and J by 7 bases, with 11 bases between. The CDR3 nucleotides are TGCGCCAGCAGCCAAGGAAGAGGCGAGGAGCAGTACTTC. Its translation: CASSQGRGEEQYF.

This rearrangement joins TRBV19 to TRBJ1-4, with TRBD1 matching 9 bases. The germline V gene has CDR1 LNHDA and CDR2 SQIVND (reference sequence). V trimming: 6 bases; J trimming: 3 bases; junction bases outside the gene matches: 11. The CDR3 contains 17 residues. CDR3 in amino acids: CASRRTGDQAANEKLFF. Written as DNA, the CDR3 is TGTGCCAGTAGAAGGACAGGGGATCAGGCGGCTAATGAAAAACTGTTTTTT.

This clone was seen a few times. The chain uses TRBV6-4 and TRBJ1-2; no reliable D call. V shed 5 bases and J shed 1 base, with 8 bases lying between them. The CDR3 consists of 13 residues. The germline gives CDR1 MRHNA, CDR2 SNTAGT. The DNA for the CDR3 is TGTGCCAGCAGTCATGGGAGTAACTATGGCTACACCTTC. It is translated as CASSHGSNYGYTF.

The genes are TRBV30 and TRBJ2-1; 9 bases map to TRBD2. The V segment lost 0 bases and the J segment 2 bases; nucleotides outside the gene matches: 2. The length of the CDR3 is 15 residues. The germline gives CDR1 GTSNPN, CDR2 SVGIG (reference sequence). CDR3 residues: CAWSVLAGPYNEQFF. CDR3 nucleotide sequence: TGTGCCTGGAGTGTACTAGCGGGCCCCTACAATGAGCAGTTCTTC.

The chain uses TRBV15 and TRBJ2-1; 15 bases line up with TRBD2. Germline values: CDR1 LNHNV, CDR2 YYDKDF (reference sequence). The CDR3 totals 17 residues. V was pared by 3 bases and J by 0 bases, with 0 bases of the junction left unmatched. The CDR3 nucleotides read TGTGCCACCAGCAGGGGACTAGCGGGAGGCTCCTACAATGAGCAGTTCTTC. This sequence encodes CATSRGLAGGSYNEQFF.

This clone was counted once. The rearrangement joins TRBV4-1 to TRBJ1-1, with D hard to call. The length of the CDR3 is 15 residues. Trimming left V 0 bases short and J 5 bases short, with 13 bases between. The germline gives CDR1 MGHRA, CDR2 YSYEKL. In DNA, the CDR3 is TGCGCCAGCAGCCAAGAATTCCCGGCGGGGACTGAAGCTTTCTTT. It translates to CASSQEFPAGTEAFF.

The gene calls are TRBV5-6 and TRBJ2-5, with D tentatively TRBD1 (5 bases). The CDR3 extends over 15 amino acids. The V gene's germline CDR1 is SGHDT and CDR2 YYEEEE. Deletions cut 2 bases from V and 5 bases from J, with 16 bases between. The CDR3 loop is CASSFDSKSAETQYF. In DNA form, the CDR3 reads TGTGCCAGCAGCTTCGACAGCAAGTCGGCGGAGACCCAGTACTTC.

The chain joins TRBV7-9 to TRBJ1-1; TRBD1 aligns across 8 bases. This CDR3 is 13 amino acids long. Germline CDR1 reads SEHNR; CDR2 reads FQNEAQ (reference sequence). Trimming took 5 bases from V and 4 from J; bases not matched to a gene: 3. CDR3 loop: CASSRQGATEAFF. DNA for the CDR3: TGTGCCAGCAGCCGTCAGGGGGCCACTGAAGCTTTCTTT.

V and J are TRBV2 and TRBJ2-4; 7 bases are shared with TRBD1. Trimming removed 1 base from V and 6 bases from J; junction bases left unmatched: 18. The CDR3 has 19 residues. Germline V CDR1 and CDR2: SNHLY, FYNNEI. CDR3 sequence: CASSEVRGLISRAGNIQYF. CDR3 nucleotides: TGTGCCAGCAGTGAAGTTAGGGGGCTGATCTCACGCGCTGGAAACATTCAGTACTTC. Combining the CDR3 with reference TRBV2 and TRBJ2-4 gives the whole variable domain EPEVTQTPSHQVTQMGQEVILRCVPISNHLYFYWYRQILGQKVEFLVSFYNNEISEKSEIFDDQFSVERPDGSNFTLKIRSTKLEDSAMYFCASSEVRGLISRAGNIQYFGAGTRLSVL.

The CDR3 coding sequence is TGTGCCAGCAGCGTGGACAGCAGGAACACTGAAGCTTTCTTT. Its protein product is CASSVDSRNTEAFF. The rearrangement uses TRBV7-2 and TRBJ1-1, with D possibly TRBD1 on 6 matching bases. The germline V and J ends were trimmed by 5 bases and 1 base, with 11 bases remaining between them. There are 14 residues in the CDR3. Per the germline V gene, CDR1 is SGHTA and CDR2 is FQGNSA.

The rearrangement joins TRBV4-1 to TRBJ1-3; maybe TRBD1 (5 bases). The germline V and J ends were trimmed by 4 bases and 0 bases, with 13 bases remaining between them. The length of the CDR3 is 16 residues. Per germline, CDR1 MGHRA and CDR2 YSYEKL. CDR3 protein: CASSLSTGPSGNTIYF. The CDR3 bases are TGCGCCAGCAGCCTCTCTACAGGTCCCTCTGGAAACACCATATATTTT.

The chain combines TRBV29-1 with TRBJ1-1, with D possibly being TRBD1 (5 bases). This CDR3 has 12 residues. CDR1 and CDR2 from the germline V gene are SQVTM and ANQGSEA. V gave up 7 bases and J gave up 6 bases, with 15 bases separating them. The CDR3 here is CSGGPRTSEAFF. The CDR3 nucleotides read TGCAGCGGGGGACCTCGGACTTCTGAAGCTTTCTTT.

The chain has TRBV7-2 and TRBJ2-1, with 7 bases fitting TRBD1. The germline CDR1 and CDR2 sequences are SGHTA and FQGNSA. The junction had 4 bases not matched to a gene; V was cut back by 3 bases and J by 2 bases. The CDR3 covers 15 residues. Here the CDR3 reads CASSFGDRPYNEQFF. CDR3 coding DNA: TGTGCCAGCAGCTTCGGGGACAGACCCTACAATGAGCAGTTCTTC.

This clone was picked up a small number of times. The chain combines TRBV21-1 with TRBJ2-1; the table's D call of TRBD2 was not tested on the DNA. TRBV21-1 is recorded as a pseudogene. This CDR3 spans 17 amino acids. CDR3 protein: CASRAAAGEGSYNEQFF. The CDR3 DNA follows: TGTGCCAGCCGGGCAGCCGCAGGGGAGGGCTCCTACAATGAGCAGTTCTTC.

This clone has more than one count but fewer than ten. This chain joins TRBV19 and TRBJ1-5, with D possibly matching TRBD1 (6 bases). This CDR3 is 16 amino acids long. Germline V CDR1 and CDR2: LNHDA, SQIVND (reference sequence). V was clipped by 5 bases and J by 0 bases, with 14 bases between them. DNA for the CDR3: TGTGCCAGTAGTCTTCCGGACAGATATAGCAATCAGCCCCAGCATTTT. It is translated as CASSLPDRYSNQPQHF.

The rearrangement uses TRBV11-2 and TRBJ1-6; the D is unclear. Germline-derived CDR1 and CDR2 are SGHAT and FQNNGV. This CDR3 is built from 16 residues. Trimming took 3 bases from V and 0 from J, leaving 9 bases between them. The CDR3 protein is CASSFGGSSYNSPLHF. The DNA for the CDR3 is TGTGCCAGCAGCTTTGGAGGGAGCTCCTATAATTCACCCCTCCACTTT.

A note on this clone: In the same sample, other DNA sequences code for this CDR3. The chain carries TRBV24-1 and TRBJ2-2, with D perhaps matching TRBD1 (6 bases). Germline lookup yields CDR1 KGHDR and CDR2 SFDVKD. V lost 9 bases, J lost 1 base, and 11 bases lay in between. The CDR3 has 14 amino acids. The CDR3 loop is CATSDSLNTGELFF. DNA for the CDR3: TGTGCCACCTCGGACAGCCTGAACACCGGGGAGCTGTTTTTT.

The chain has TRBV5-4 and TRBJ2-1; 8 bases are shared with TRBD2. The V gene end was trimmed by 4 bases and the J gene end by 4 bases; junction bases not matched to a gene: 4. Germline V gene lookup returns CDR1 SGHNT and CDR2 YYREEE (reference sequence). The CDR3 loop spans 14 amino acids. CDR3 loop: CASSRGLEYNEQFF. DNA of the CDR3: TGTGCCAGCAGCAGGGGACTAGAGTACAATGAGCAGTTCTTC.

The rearrangement joins TRBV30 to TRBJ1-3; TRBD1 might be the D (6 bases). The CDR3 contains 15 residues. CDR1 and CDR2 (germline): GTSNPN, SVGIG (reference sequence). Trimming took 0 bases from V and 1 from J, leaving 10 bases between them. The CDR3 bases are TGTGCCTGGAGTGTACAGGGCAGTTCTGGAAACACCATATATTTT. As protein: CAWSVQGSSGNTIYF.

The chain links TRBV28 to TRBJ1-1; a weak D match, TRBD1 (6 bases). In germline, CDR1 is MDHEN, CDR2 SYDVKM. The CDR3 has 12 residues. Trimming stripped 4 bases from V and 10 bases from J, with 13 bases between. This CDR3 is CASSYGQGLAFF. The CDR3 DNA reads TGTGCCAGCAGTTATGGGCAGGGGTTAGCTTTCTTT.

The rearrangement links TRBV7-9 to TRBJ1-5; TRBD1 might be the D (5 bases). Trimming took 1 base from V and 2 from J, leaving 6 bases between them. The CDR3 totals 14 residues. CDR1 is SEHNR, CDR2 FQNEAQ, per germline (reference sequence). The CDR3 DNA reads as TGTGCCAGCAGCTTAGGGGGGGGCAATCAGCCCCAGCATTTT. It codes for CASSLGGGNQPQHF.

This clone appeared once. The gene calls are TRBV5-1 and TRBJ2-7, with TRBD1 as a possible D gene (6 bases). The CDR3 covers 13 residues. Germline V gene lookup returns CDR1 SGHRS and CDR2 YFSETQ. V was trimmed by 6 bases and J by 5 bases, leaving 15 bases between them. The CDR3 DNA reads as TGCGCCAGCATCGGACAGTCACCCGACGAGCAGTACTTC. Its translation is CASIGQSPDEQYF.

The chain is built from TRBV5-1 and TRBJ1-1; D gene ambiguous. The CDR3 totals 12 residues. Germline V CDR1 and CDR2: SGHRS, YFSETQ. V was cut by 3 bases and J by 3 bases, with 6 bases left in between. The DNA for the CDR3 is TGCGCCAGCAGCTCCTCCTACACTGAAGCTTTCTTT. This translates into CASSSSYTEAFF.